The 18 T cell receptor beta chains listed next were all sequenced from one sample in a study of T cell responses to AZD1222 COVID-19 vaccine. The method was immunoSEQ multiplex PCR; TCRdb's version includes in-frame clones alone and lacks a portion of them. The table records 150,000 to 180,000 clones, roughly 90% of them present only once. The input for sequencing was peripheral blood, taken on day 0 of MenACWY control vaccination. The source is an adult in good health.

This clone was detected only a few times. The chain employs TRBV19 and TRBJ1-4, with TRBD1 matching over 9 bases. V lost 5 bases and J lost 4; bases outside the gene matches: 5. Germline V gives CDR1 LNHDA, CDR2 SQIVND (reference sequence). The CDR3 has 15 amino acids. The CDR3 here is CASSARTGVNEKLFF. The CDR3 region has the DNA TGTGCCAGTAGTGCACGGACAGGGGTTAATGAAAAACTGTTTTTT.

This clone was observed once. V is TRBV11-2 and J is TRBJ2-5, with TRBD2 as a possible D gene (6 bases). This CDR3 has 16 amino acids. V lost 6 bases and J 5 bases, leaving 22 bases between the germline ends. Germline V CDR1 and CDR2: SGHAT, FQNNGV. Here the CDR3 DNA reads TGTGCCAGCAGACCAATTACCACGCGGGGAGGCGAGACCCAGTACTTC. Translating it yields CASRPITTRGGETQYF.

The DNA for the CDR3 is TGTGCCAGCTCTGGAGGCGGGACCGAAAATTCACCCCTCCACTTT. It yields the protein CASSGGGTENSPLHF. This chain connects TRBV25-1 to TRBJ1-6; tentative D call: TRBD1 (5 bases). Between the trimmed V and J ends, which lost 8 bases and 7 bases, there was a span of 18 bases. CDR1 is MGHDK, CDR2 SYGVNS, per germline. The CDR3 contains 15 residues.

This clone was counted a single time. The same CDR3 also results from other DNA sequences found in this sample. The chain joins TRBV18 to TRBJ1-4; D is perhaps TRBD1 (5 bases). V shed 3 bases and J shed 5 bases, with 13 bases lying between them. The CDR3 has 15 amino acids. Germline CDR1 and CDR2: KGHSH and LQKENI. This CDR3 is CASSPLGTGNEKLFF. CDR3 nucleotides: TGTGCCAGCTCACCCCTAGGGACGGGGAATGAAAAACTGTTTTTT.

The chain couples TRBV5-1 to TRBJ2-2; D is unresolved. CDR3 length equals 15 residues. V lost 4 bases and J 3 bases, leaving 13 bases between the germline ends. Germline assignment: CDR1 SGHRS and CDR2 YFSETQ. The CDR3: CASSHPRSDTGELFF. In DNA form, the CDR3 reads TGCGCCAGCAGCCACCCGCGGAGCGACACCGGGGAGCTGTTTTTT.

In DNA, the CDR3 is TGTGCCAGCAGCTTTGGGACGAGAGAGACCCAGTACTTC. Residues: CASSFGTRETQYF. The chain employs TRBV5-5 and TRBJ2-5, with D possibly being TRBD1 or TRBD2 (5 bases each). Germline V lookup: CDR1 SGHKS, CDR2 YYEKEE (reference sequence). V was clipped by 2 bases and J by 4 bases, with 9 bases between them. This CDR3 spans 13 amino acids.

This clone was seen just once. The CDR3 nucleotides are TGCGCCAGCAGTGAAAGACAATCCTACAATGAGCAGTTCTTC. Residues: CASSERQSYNEQFF. The chain uses TRBV10-2 and TRBJ2-1; D remains ambiguous. V lost 3 bases and J lost 1, with 7 bases in between. Per the germline V gene, CDR1 is WSHSY and CDR2 is SAAADI. CDR3 length equals 14 residues.

This chain links TRBV7-9 with TRBJ1-1, with D possibly being TRBD1 (6 bases). The CDR3 has 18 amino acids. Trimming shortened V by 4 bases and J by 2 bases, and 23 bases separated the two germline ends. CDR1 and CDR2 (germline): SEHNR, FQNEAQ (reference sequence). The CDR3 sequence: CASSSIADRDRSNTEAFF. The CDR3 DNA reads as TGTGCCAGCAGCTCAATAGCCGACCGCGACAGGAGTAACACTGAAGCTTTCTTT.

The chain recombines TRBV2 with TRBJ1-5, with 7 bases that match TRBD1. After removal of 4 bases from V and 5 bases from J, the junction contained 5 bases not matched to a gene. Germline CDR1 reads SNHLY; CDR2 reads FYNNEI. This CDR3 contains 14 residues. The CDR3 is CASSAGDRDQPQHF. The CDR3 DNA sequence: TGTGCCAGCAGTGCTGGGGACAGAGATCAGCCCCAGCATTTT.

The chain uses TRBV6-6 and TRBJ2-5; D is ambiguous. The CDR3 is 11 residues long. V shed 5 bases and J shed 2 bases, with 3 bases lying between them. Germline V gene data show CDR1 as MNHNY and CDR2 as SVGAGI (reference sequence). The CDR3 DNA reads as TGTGCCAGCAGTCTTCAAGAGACCCAGTACTTC. Amino acids: CASSLQETQYF.

This clone was detected only once. This chain links TRBV6-5 with TRBJ1-1, with D perhaps TRBD1 (6 bases). Deletions cut 0 bases from V and 10 bases from J, with 18 bases between. The germline V gene has CDR1 MNHEY and CDR2 SVGAGI. CDR3 length equals 15 residues. CDR3 loop: CASSYSTLGASPAFF. The DNA for the CDR3 is TGTGCCAGCAGTTACTCGACTTTGGGGGCGTCTCCAGCTTTCTTT.

This clone occurred a few times. The chain links TRBV21-1 to TRBJ1-3. TRBV21-1 is classified as a pseudogene. The CDR3 is 15 residues long. The CDR3, as DNA: TGTGCCAGCAGCAAAGAGGGCAGACCTGGAAACACCATATATTTT. It encodes CASSKEGRPGNTIYF.

The chain has TRBV12-5 and TRBJ2-5, with D perhaps matching TRBD1 (5 bases). Germline V lookup: CDR1 LGHNT, CDR2 FRNRAP. V was pared by 1 base and J by 5 bases, with 8 bases between. This CDR3 is built from 13 residues. The CDR3 DNA sequence: TGTGCTAGTGGTTTGGAGGGGATCGAGACCCAGTACTTC. The encoded protein is CASGLEGIETQYF.

This chain uses TRBV19 with TRBJ1-6; possible D gene TRBD1, 5 bases. The germline V and J ends were trimmed by 4 bases and 8 bases, with 12 bases remaining between them. The germline V gene has CDR1 LNHDA and CDR2 SQIVND (reference sequence). The CDR3 extends over 14 amino acids. CDR3 amino acids: CASSTGSTDSPLHF. The CDR3, as DNA: TGTGCCAGTAGTACAGGGTCAACGGATTCACCCCTCCACTTT.

This chain links TRBV6-2 or TRBV6-3 with TRBJ1-5; D gene uncertain. Trimming took 6 bases from V and 7 from J, leaving 16 bases between them. Germline loops: CDR1 MNHEY, CDR2 SVGEGT. The CDR3 spans 14 residues. The CDR3 DNA sequence: TGTGCCAGCAGCCGCCGGGAGCTAAACCAGCCCCAGCATTTT. This gives the protein CASSRRELNQPQHF.

This sequence joins TRBV6-5 and TRBJ2-2; D unresolved. The germline V gene encodes CDR1 MNHEY and CDR2 SVGAGI. The CDR3 runs to 11 residues. Trimming pared 6 bases from V and 5 bases from J, leaving 4 bases between. CDR3 sequence: CASSHTGELFF. The CDR3 coding sequence is TGTGCCAGCAGCCATACCGGGGAGCTGTTTTTT.

The rearrangement joins TRBV10-3 to TRBJ1-1, with no clear D. The CDR3 covers 13 residues. Trimming took off 5 bases at V and 1 base at J, with 8 bases between the two ends. CDR1 ENHRY and CDR2 SYGVKD come from the germline V gene. DNA of the CDR3: TGTGCCATCAGTTACGGCCCGAACACTGAAGCTTTCTTT. It translates to CAISYGPNTEAFF.

The rearrangement links TRBV12-5 to TRBJ2-1; D is ambiguous. The V gene lost 2 bases and the J gene lost 3 bases, with 11 bases spanning the gap. There are 15 residues in the CDR3. Germline CDR1 is LGHNT and CDR2 is FRNRAP. CDR3: CASGLRSGGYNEQFF. The DNA for the CDR3 is TGTGCTAGTGGTTTGCGGTCGGGCGGCTACAATGAGCAGTTCTTC.